The T cell receptor (beta chain) described here comes from a study of T-cell memory formation after mild COVID-19. For this clonotype: What it recognizes is unknown.

Overall study results and limits: CD4/CD8 balance characterized clones contracting day 15 to 85, and CD4+ skew characterized later expanders.

In TCRdb, the 5' RACE reads were re-called with MiXCR into one record per CDR3 protein. The repertoire includes roughly 400,000 distinct CDR3 sequences, 15% to 20% of them detected once, and roughly a fifth sits in the top ten. This receptor was obtained from a man aged 18 to 30 who had mild COVID-19 (a few samples of this study predate the infection). Cell type and time point are not known. Sequencing was performed on PBMCs or a T cell subset sorted from them (not recorded which).

CDR3 sequence: CASSQDLARGGEKLFF. CDR3 in DNA: TGCGCCAGCAGCCAAGATCTCGCCAGGGGAGGGGAAAAACTGTTTTTT. This chain uses TRBV4-3 with TRBJ1-4; D may be TRBD1 (6 bases). V was cut by 0 bases and J by 8 bases, with 16 bases left in between. The germline gives CDR1 LGHNA, CDR2 YSLEER. The CDR3 loop spans 16 amino acids.